The 22 T cell receptor beta chains below come from one sample, sequenced in a study of cytomegalovirus exposure and HLA in healthy donors. Using immunoSEQ multiplex PCR, the repertoire was profiled, and TCRdb retains in-frame clones only, with some absent. The sample holds about 64,000 clones; roughly 95% are singletons and the top ten take approximately 6%. Source material: PBMCs. The receptors stem from a woman aged 18-29 years in good health and CMV-seropositive.

The rearrangement links TRBV27 to TRBJ2-1, with D perhaps matching TRBD2 (5 bases). The V end was cut by 3 bases, the J end by 6 bases, with 12 bases between. The V gene's germline CDR1 is MNHEY and CDR2 SMNVEV (reference sequence). The CDR3 is 14 amino acids. Here the CDR3 DNA reads TGTGCCAGCAGTTTTCTCCCCCGGGGCAATGAGCAGTTCTTC. It translates to CASSFLPRGNEQFF.

The chain carries TRBV28 and TRBJ2-3; the match to TRBD1 covers 7 bases. Germline V gene sequence: CDR1 MDHEN, CDR2 SYDVKM. Unmatched junction bases numbered 5, after V lost 7 bases and J lost 4 bases. The CDR3 is 13 residues long. In DNA form, the CDR3 reads TGTGCCAGCAAACTGACAGGGCCAGATACGCAGTATTTT. Encoded protein: CASKLTGPDTQYF.

This sequence joins TRBV5-1 and TRBJ1-4, with D possibly matching TRBD1 (6 bases). Trimming left V 2 bases short and J 5 bases short, with 13 bases between. Germline V gene sequence: CDR1 SGHRS, CDR2 YFSETQ. This CDR3 has 15 residues. Written as DNA, the CDR3 is TGCGCCAGCAGCTTAACAGGGCGTGGGAATGAAAAACTGTTTTTT. It yields the protein CASSLTGRGNEKLFF. Combining the CDR3 with reference TRBV5-1 and TRBJ1-4 gives the whole variable domain KAGVTQTPRYLIKTRGQQVTLSCSPISGHRSVSWYQQTPGQGLQFLFEYFSETQRNKGNFPGRFSGRQFSNSRSEMNVSTLELGDSALYLCASSLTGRGNEKLFFGSGTQLSVL.

The rearrangement joins TRBV23-1 to TRBJ2-1, with 7 bases fitting TRBD1. TRBV23-1 is known as an ORF, though its function is uncertain. The CDR3 extends over 13 amino acids. The junction had 5 bases not matched to a gene; V was cut back by 5 bases and J by 7 bases. CDR3 region: CASSKQGSNEQFF. In DNA form, the CDR3 reads TGCGCCAGCAGTAAACAGGGGTCTAATGAGCAGTTCTTC.

The chain combines TRBV29-1 with TRBJ2-6, with TRBD2 matching over 11 bases. The trim removed 8 bases at V and 0 bases at J, leaving 6 bases unmatched. Germline-derived CDR1 and CDR2 are SQVTM and ANQGSEA. CDR3 size: 16 residues. CDR3 amino acids: CSSLAGGPSGANVLTF. The DNA for the CDR3 is TGCAGCTCGCTAGCGGGGGGTCCCTCTGGGGCCAACGTCCTGACTTTC. Drawing the rest from reference TRBV29-1 and TRBJ2-6, the complete variable domain is SAVISQKPSRDICQRGTSLTIQCQVDSQVTMMFWYRQQPGQSLTLIATANQGSEATYESGFVIDKFPISRPNLTFSTLTVSNMSPEDSSIYLCSSLAGGPSGANVLTFGAGSRLTVL.

The chain joins TRBV27 to TRBJ2-7; maybe TRBD2 (5 bases). Germline CDR1 and CDR2: MNHEY and SMNVEV (reference sequence). Trimming left V 3 bases short and J 2 bases short, with 11 bases between. The CDR3 runs to 14 residues. The CDR3 coding sequence is TGTGCCAGCAGTTTTGGGAGTTTAGCCTACGAGCAGTACTTC. As protein: CASSFGSLAYEQYF.

This clone was seen once. The chain combines TRBV2 with TRBJ1-6; 8 nucleotides agree with TRBD1. The CDR3 runs 15 residues. Germline lookup yields CDR1 SNHLY and CDR2 FYNNEI. Losses at the gene ends were 6 bases for V and 7 bases for J; bases not matched to a gene: 8. The CDR3 is CASSAQGEFNSPLHF. The CDR3 DNA reads TGTGCCAGCAGCGCACAGGGGGAATTCAATTCACCCCTCCACTTT.

The chain recombines TRBV7-8 with TRBJ1-5; 9 positions match TRBD1. This CDR3 is built from 16 residues. V lost 2 bases and J lost 7; bases outside the gene matches: 9. From germline, CDR1 is SGHVS and CDR2 FQNEAQ. The CDR3 DNA reads TGTGCCAGCAGCTTATATCAAGGGACAGGGATGCAGCCCCAGCATTTT. It encodes CASSLYQGTGMQPQHF. The full variable domain, in which reference TRBV7-8 and TRBJ1-5 provide the parts outside the CDR3, is GAGVSQSPRYKVAKRGQDVALRCDPISGHVSLFWYQQALGQGPEFLTYFQNEAQLDKSGLPSDRFFAERPEGSVSTLKIQRTQQEDSAVYLCASSLYQGTGMQPQHFGDGTRLSIL.

V usage is TRBV14 and J usage is TRBJ2-3, with 10 positions matching TRBD2. The CDR3 contains 17 residues. The germline V gene encodes CDR1 SGHDN and CDR2 FVKESK. V lost 2 bases to trimming and J lost 3 bases; unmatched junction nucleotides: 8. Here the CDR3 reads CASSQRLAGVLTDTQYF. CDR3 coding DNA: TGTGCCAGCAGCCAACGGCTAGCGGGAGTTTTAACAGATACGCAGTATTTT.

This chain connects TRBV14 to TRBJ1-5; no definite D call. Germline V gene lookup returns CDR1 SGHDN and CDR2 FVKESK. The CDR3 has 14 residues. V lost 6 bases and J 7 bases, leaving 16 bases between the germline ends. CDR3 loop: CASSKEREPQPQHF. The CDR3 DNA follows: TGTGCCAGCAGTAAAGAGCGGGAGCCCCAGCCCCAGCATTTT.

The chain has TRBV2 and TRBJ1-5; the D is unclear. V was cut by 2 bases and J by 4 bases, with 15 bases left in between. This CDR3 is 16 amino acids long. In germline, CDR1 is SNHLY, CDR2 FYNNEI. The CDR3 DNA reads as TGTGCCAGCAGTGAATCGGCAGGCCTCCCTAATCAGCCCCAGCATTTT. Protein: CASSESAGLPNQPQHF.

The gene calls are TRBV6-5 and TRBJ2-7; possible D gene TRBD1, 6 bases. CDR3 size: 13 residues. Trimming pared 2 bases from V and 7 bases from J, leaving 12 bases between. CDR1 MNHEY and CDR2 SVGAGI come from the germline V gene. The CDR3 DNA reads TGTGCCAGCAGTTACCTAGGGGGAATGGAGCAGTACTTC. Translating it yields CASSYLGGMEQYF.

The V and J genes are TRBV9 and TRBJ2-1; TRBD2 matches at 8 bases. CDR3 length: 13 amino acids. Losses at the gene ends were 3 bases for V and 9 bases for J; bases not matched to a gene: 5. Germline CDR1 and CDR2: SGDLS and YYNGEE. CDR3 loop: CASSARLASEQFF. The CDR3 bases are TGTGCCAGCAGCGCCCGACTAGCGTCTGAGCAGTTCTTC. The whole variable domain, filled in from reference TRBV9 and TRBJ2-1, reads DSGVTQTPKHLITATGQRVTLRCSPRSGDLSVYWYQQSLDQGLQFLIQYYNGEERAKGNILERFSAQQFPDLHSELNLSSLELGDSALYFCASSARLASEQFFGPGTRLTVL.

V and J are TRBV7-3 and TRBJ2-5; 9 nucleotides agree with TRBD2. Germline trimming cut 1 base from V and 5 bases from J; bases unmatched to any gene: 5. The CDR3 contains 15 residues. Germline CDR1 and CDR2: SGHTA and FQGTGA. CDR3 nucleotide sequence: TGTGCCAGCAGCTTAATCGGGACTAGCTACGAGACCCAGTACTTC. Residues: CASSLIGTSYETQYF. Full variable domain (outside the CDR3, taken from reference TRBV7-3 and TRBJ2-5): GAGVSQTPSNKVTEKGKYVELRCDPISGHTALYWYRQSLGQGPEFLIYFQGTGAADDSGLPNDRFFAVRPEGSVSTLKIQRTERGDSAVYLCASSLIGTSYETQYFGPGTRLLVL.

This sequence joins TRBV5-1 and TRBJ2-5, with 7 positions matching TRBD2. The CDR3 runs to 14 residues. CDR1 is SGHRS and CDR2 is YFSETQ in the germline V gene. The J segment lost 2 bases and the V segment lost 4 bases, leaving 5 bases of the junction unmatched. CDR3: CASSEGRGQETQYF. For the CDR3, the DNA is TGCGCCAGCAGCGAGGGGAGGGGACAAGAGACCCAGTACTTC.

In its sample, this clone was seen once. This rearrangement joins TRBV7-2 to TRBJ2-3, with 7 bases that match TRBD2. The CDR3 runs to 17 residues. V gave up 6 bases and J gave up 2 bases; unmatched junction bases: 14. Germline lookup yields CDR1 SGHTA and CDR2 FQGNSA. CDR3: CASSPALAASDTDTQYF. CDR3 in DNA: TGTGCCAGCAGTCCCGCCCTAGCGGCATCTGACACAGATACGCAGTATTTT.

This chain uses TRBV6-5 with TRBJ1-2; D unclear. This CDR3 spans 14 amino acids. CDR1 is MNHEY, CDR2 SVGAGI, per germline. V shed 8 bases and J shed 4 bases, with 17 bases lying between them. CDR3 in DNA: TGTGCCAGCGCCCGGGAGGCGAGTACCTATGGCTACACCTTC. Its protein product is CASAREASTYGYTF.

The CDR3 sequence is CASSIPQGDTEAFF. The CDR3 DNA sequence: TGTGCCAGCAGCATACCACAGGGAGACACTGAAGCTTTCTTT. The chain employs TRBV5-4 and TRBJ1-1, with a weak D call TRBD1 (6 bases). V was pared by 4 bases and J by 3 bases, with 13 bases between. This CDR3 comprises 14 residues. The germline V gene has CDR1 SGHNT and CDR2 YYREEE (reference sequence).

This rearrangement joins TRBV28 to TRBJ2-7; possibly TRBD1 for D (5 bases). There are 12 residues in the CDR3. From germline, CDR1 is MDHEN and CDR2 SYDVKM. V lost 6 bases to trimming and J lost 4 bases, with 10 bases between them. The CDR3 loop is CASRTTEYEQYF. CDR3 bases: TGTGCCAGCAGAACGACAGAGTACGAGCAGTACTTC.

This clone was counted a single time. The rearrangement uses TRBV5-6 and TRBJ1-1; D not resolved. Per germline, CDR1 SGHDT and CDR2 YYEEEE. V was cut by 0 bases and J by 3 bases, with 9 bases left in between. CDR3 length: 14 residues. CDR3 DNA: TGTGCCAGCAGCTTGGTTACAGAGCACACTGAAGCTTTCTTT. As protein: CASSLVTEHTEAFF.

This clone was seen just once. The rearrangement uses TRBV28 and TRBJ2-3, with 9 bases identical to TRBD1. This CDR3 contains 14 residues. Germline values: CDR1 MDHEN, CDR2 SYDVKM. The V and J ends lost 1 base and 9 bases, in that order; junction bases with no gene match: 5. The CDR3 DNA reads as TGTGCCAGCAGTTTATCCACAGGGGGCAAGACGCAGTATTTT. Protein: CASSLSTGGKTQYF. The variable domain in full, with the rest retrieved from reference TRBV28 and TRBJ2-3, is DVKVTQSSRYLVKRTGEKVFLECVQDMDHENMFWYRQDPGLGLRLIYFSYDVKMKEKGDIPEGYSVSREKKERFSLILESASTNQTSMYLCASSLSTGGKTQYFGPGTRLTVL.

Written as DNA, the CDR3 is TGTGCCAGCGGGACAGCCATTAACACCGGGGAGCTGTTTTTT. Residues: CASGTAINTGELFF. This chain links TRBV28 with TRBJ2-2, with TRBD1 matching 7 bases. Germline loops: CDR1 MDHEN, CDR2 SYDVKM. The CDR3 has 14 residues. Unmatched junction bases numbered 5, after V lost 8 bases and J lost 2 bases.